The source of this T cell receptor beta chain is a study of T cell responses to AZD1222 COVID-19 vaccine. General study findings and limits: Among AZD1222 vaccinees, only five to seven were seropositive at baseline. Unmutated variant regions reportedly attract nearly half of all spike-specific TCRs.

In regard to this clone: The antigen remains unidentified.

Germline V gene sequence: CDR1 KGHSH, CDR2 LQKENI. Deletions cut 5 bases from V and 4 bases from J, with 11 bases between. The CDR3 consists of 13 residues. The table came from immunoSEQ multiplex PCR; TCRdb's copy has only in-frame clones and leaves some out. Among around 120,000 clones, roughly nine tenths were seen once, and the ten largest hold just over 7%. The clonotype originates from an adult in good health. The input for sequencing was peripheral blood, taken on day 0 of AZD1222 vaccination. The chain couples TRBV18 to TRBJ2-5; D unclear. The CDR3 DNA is TGTGCCAGCTCAAGGAAAACGGGAGAGACCCAGTACTTC. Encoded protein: CASSRKTGETQYF.